This T cell receptor (beta chain) was profiled in a study of cytomegalovirus exposure and HLA in healthy donors. The germline CDR1 and CDR2 sequences are SGHVS and FQNEAQ. Trimming at V came to 3 bases and at J to 1 base, leaving 2 bases not matched to a gene. This CDR3 contains 15 residues. With 60 Vbeta and 13 Jbeta primers, the PCR was carried out. Sequencing used immunoSEQ multiplex PCR; TCRdb keeps in-frame clones, though not all of them. The sample includes roughly 180,000 clones, around 83% of them seen just once. This clone came up once. The rearrangement joins TRBV7-8 to TRBJ2-3, with 9 bases fitting TRBD2. The TCR was taken from a girl aged 2 to 10 in good health and CMV-seropositive. The sample consisted of PBMCs. The DNA of the CDR3 is TGTGCCAGCAGCTTTAGCGGGAGTGGCACAGATACGCAGTATTTT. This codes for CASSFSGSGTDTQYF.